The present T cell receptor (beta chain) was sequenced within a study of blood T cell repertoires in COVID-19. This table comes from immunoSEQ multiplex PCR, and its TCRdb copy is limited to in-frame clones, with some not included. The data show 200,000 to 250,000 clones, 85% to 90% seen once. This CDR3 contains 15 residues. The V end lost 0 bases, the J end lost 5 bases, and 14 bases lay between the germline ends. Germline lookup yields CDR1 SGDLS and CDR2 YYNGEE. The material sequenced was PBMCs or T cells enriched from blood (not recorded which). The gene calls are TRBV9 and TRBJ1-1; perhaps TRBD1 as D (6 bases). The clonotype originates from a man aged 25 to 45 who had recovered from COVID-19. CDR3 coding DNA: TGTGCCAGCAGCGTAGCTGGGGGGGCAGGGACTGAAGCTTTCTTT. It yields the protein CASSVAGGAGTEAFF.